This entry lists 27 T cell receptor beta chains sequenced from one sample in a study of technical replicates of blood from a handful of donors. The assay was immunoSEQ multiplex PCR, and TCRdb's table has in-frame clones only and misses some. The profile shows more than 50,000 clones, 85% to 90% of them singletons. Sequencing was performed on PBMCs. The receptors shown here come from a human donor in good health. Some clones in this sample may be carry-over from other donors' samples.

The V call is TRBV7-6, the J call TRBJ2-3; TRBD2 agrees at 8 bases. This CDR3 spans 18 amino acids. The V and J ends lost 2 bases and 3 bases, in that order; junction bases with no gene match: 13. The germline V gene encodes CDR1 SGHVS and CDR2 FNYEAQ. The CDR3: CASSLRLATIQDTDTQYF. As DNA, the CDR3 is TGTGCCAGCAGCTTAAGACTAGCGACAATCCAAGATACAGATACGCAGTATTTT. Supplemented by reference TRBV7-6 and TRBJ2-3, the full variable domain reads GAGVSQSPRYKVTKRGQDVALRCDPISGHVSLYWYRQALGQGPEFLTYFNYEAQQDKSGLPNDRFSAERPEGSISTLTIQRTEQRDSAMYRCASSLRLATIQDTDTQYFGPGTRLTVL.

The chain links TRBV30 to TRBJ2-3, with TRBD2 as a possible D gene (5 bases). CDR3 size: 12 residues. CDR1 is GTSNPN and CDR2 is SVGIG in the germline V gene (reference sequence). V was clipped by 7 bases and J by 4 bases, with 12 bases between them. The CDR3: CASRRGPDTQYF. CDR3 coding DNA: TGTGCCTCCCGAAGAGGGCCAGATACGCAGTATTTT.

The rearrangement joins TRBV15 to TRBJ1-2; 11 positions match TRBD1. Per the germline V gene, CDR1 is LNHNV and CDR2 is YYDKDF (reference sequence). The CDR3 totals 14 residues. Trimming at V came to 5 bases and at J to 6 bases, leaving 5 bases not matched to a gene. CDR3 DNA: TGTGCCACCAGCCGGGGACAGGGGGAACATGGCTACACCTTC. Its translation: CATSRGQGEHGYTF.

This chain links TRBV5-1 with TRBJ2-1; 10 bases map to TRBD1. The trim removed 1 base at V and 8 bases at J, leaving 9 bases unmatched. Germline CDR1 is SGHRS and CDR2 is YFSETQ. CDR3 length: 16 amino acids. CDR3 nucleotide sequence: TGCGCCAGCAGCTTGAAAGGGACAGGGGCATGGGATGAGCAGTTCTTC. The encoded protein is CASSLKGTGAWDEQFF.

The CDR3 DNA reads TGTGCCAGCAGCTTAGAGACTAGCTCCTCTACCTACGAGCAGTACTTC. It yields the protein CASSLETSSSTYEQYF. The chain combines TRBV11-1 with TRBJ2-7; TRBD2 matches 7 bases. Looked up from germline, CDR1 is SGHAT and CDR2 is FQDESV (reference sequence). There are 16 residues in the CDR3. J was trimmed by 2 bases and V by 1 base; bases with no gene match: 8.

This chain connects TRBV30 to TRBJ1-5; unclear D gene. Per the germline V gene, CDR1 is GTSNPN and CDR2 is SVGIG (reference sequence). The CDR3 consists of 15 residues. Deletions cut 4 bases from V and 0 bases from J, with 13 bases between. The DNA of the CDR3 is TGTGCCTGGAACGAGGGCAGCAATAGCAATCAGCCCCAGCATTTT. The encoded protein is CAWNEGSNSNQPQHF.

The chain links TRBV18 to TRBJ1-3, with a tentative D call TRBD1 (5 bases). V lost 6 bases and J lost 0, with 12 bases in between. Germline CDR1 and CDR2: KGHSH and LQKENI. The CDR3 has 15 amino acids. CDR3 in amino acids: CASSADSSSGNTIYF. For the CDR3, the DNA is TGTGCCAGCTCGGCCGACAGCTCCTCTGGAAACACCATATATTTT.

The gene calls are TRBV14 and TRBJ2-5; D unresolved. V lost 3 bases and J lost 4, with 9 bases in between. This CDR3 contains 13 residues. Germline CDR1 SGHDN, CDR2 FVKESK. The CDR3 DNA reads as TGTGCCAGCAGCCACCGACCAGGAGAGACCCAGTACTTC. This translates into CASSHRPGETQYF.

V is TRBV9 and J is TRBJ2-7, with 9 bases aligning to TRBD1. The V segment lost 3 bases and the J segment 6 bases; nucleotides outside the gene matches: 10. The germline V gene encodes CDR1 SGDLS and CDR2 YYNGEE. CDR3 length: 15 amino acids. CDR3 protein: CASSATGQGLSEQYF. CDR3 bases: TGTGCCAGCAGCGCCACGGGACAGGGTCTTTCCGAGCAGTACTTC.

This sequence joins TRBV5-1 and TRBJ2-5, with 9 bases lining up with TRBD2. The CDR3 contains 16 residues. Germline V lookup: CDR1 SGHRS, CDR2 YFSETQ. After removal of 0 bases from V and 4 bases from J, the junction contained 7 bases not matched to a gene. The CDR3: CASSLDSGSVRETQYF. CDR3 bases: TGCGCCAGCAGCTTGGATAGCGGGAGTGTGAGAGAGACCCAGTACTTC.

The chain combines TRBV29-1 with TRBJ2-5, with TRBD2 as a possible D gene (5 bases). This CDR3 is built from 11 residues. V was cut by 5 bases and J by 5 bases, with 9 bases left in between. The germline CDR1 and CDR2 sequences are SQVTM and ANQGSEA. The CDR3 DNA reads TGCAGCGTTTGGCAGCGGGAGACCCAGTACTTC. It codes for CSVWQRETQYF.

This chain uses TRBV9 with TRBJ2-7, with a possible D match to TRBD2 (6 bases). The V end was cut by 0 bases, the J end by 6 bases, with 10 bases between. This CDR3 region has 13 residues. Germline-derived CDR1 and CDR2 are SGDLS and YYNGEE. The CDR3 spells CASSVEEGTEQYF. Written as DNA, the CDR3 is TGTGCCAGCAGCGTAGAGGAGGGTACCGAGCAGTACTTC.

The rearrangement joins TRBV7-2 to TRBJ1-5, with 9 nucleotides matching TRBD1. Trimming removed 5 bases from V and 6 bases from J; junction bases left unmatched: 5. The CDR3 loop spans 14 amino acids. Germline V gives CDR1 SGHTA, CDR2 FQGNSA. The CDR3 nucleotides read TGTGCCAGCAGCCAGGCGGGACAGGGTCAGCCCCAGCATTTT. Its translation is CASSQAGQGQPQHF.

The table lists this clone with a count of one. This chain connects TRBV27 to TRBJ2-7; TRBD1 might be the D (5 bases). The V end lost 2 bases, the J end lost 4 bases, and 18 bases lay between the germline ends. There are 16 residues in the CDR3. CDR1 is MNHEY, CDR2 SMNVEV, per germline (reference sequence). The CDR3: CASSLIDLRVGYEQYF. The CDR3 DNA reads TGTGCCAGCAGTTTAATCGATCTCAGGGTCGGATACGAGCAGTACTTC.

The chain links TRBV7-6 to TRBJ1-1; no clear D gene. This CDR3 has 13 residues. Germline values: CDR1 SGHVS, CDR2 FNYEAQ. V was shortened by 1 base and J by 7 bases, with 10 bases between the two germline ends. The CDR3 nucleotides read TGTGCCAGCAGCTTAGAAGTACAGAGTGAAGCTTTCTTT. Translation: CASSLEVQSEAFF.

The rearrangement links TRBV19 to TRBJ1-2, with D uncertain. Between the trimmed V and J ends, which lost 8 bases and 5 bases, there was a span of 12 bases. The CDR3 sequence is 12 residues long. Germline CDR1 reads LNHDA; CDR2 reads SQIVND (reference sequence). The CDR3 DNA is TGTGCCAGTCACGACGGGTCTTATGGCTACACCTTC. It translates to CASHDGSYGYTF.

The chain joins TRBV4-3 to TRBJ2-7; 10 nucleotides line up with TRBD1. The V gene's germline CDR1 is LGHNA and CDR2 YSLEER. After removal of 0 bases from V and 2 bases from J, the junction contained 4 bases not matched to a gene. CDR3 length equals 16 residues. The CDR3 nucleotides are TGCGCCAGCAGCCAAGATATCGGACAGGGGGCCTACGAGCAGTACTTC. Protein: CASSQDIGQGAYEQYF.

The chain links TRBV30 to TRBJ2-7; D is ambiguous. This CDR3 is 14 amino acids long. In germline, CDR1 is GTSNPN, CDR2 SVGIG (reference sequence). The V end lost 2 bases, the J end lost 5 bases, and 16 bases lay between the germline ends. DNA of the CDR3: TGTGCCTGGAGTCCCTCCCGTCTGAGGAACGAGCAGTACTTC. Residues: CAWSPSRLRNEQYF.

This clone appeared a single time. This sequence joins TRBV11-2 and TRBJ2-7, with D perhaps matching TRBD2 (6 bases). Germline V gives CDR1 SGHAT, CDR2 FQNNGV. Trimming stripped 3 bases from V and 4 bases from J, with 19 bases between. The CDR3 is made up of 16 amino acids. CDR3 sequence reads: CASSFPLGGRLYEQYF. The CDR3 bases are TGTGCCAGCAGCTTCCCCTTAGGTGGGAGGCTGTACGAGCAGTACTTC.

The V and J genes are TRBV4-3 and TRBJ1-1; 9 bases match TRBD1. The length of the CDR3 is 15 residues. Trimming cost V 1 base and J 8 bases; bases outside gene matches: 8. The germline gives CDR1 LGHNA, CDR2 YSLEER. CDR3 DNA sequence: TGCGCCAGCAGCCAAGGGCGGGACAGGGTTTCAGAAGCTTTCTTT. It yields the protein CASSQGRDRVSEAFF.

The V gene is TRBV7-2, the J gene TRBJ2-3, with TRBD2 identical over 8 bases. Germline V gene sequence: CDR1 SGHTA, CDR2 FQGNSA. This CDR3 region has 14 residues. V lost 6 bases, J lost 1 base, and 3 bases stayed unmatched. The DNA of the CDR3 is TGTGCCAGCAGAGCGGGAGAGGGCACAGATACGCAGTATTTT. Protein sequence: CASRAGEGTDTQYF.

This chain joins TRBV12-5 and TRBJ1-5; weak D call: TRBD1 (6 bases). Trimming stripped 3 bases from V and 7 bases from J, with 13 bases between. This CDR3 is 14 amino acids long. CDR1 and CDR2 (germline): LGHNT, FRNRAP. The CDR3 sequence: CASGLGGVGQPQHF. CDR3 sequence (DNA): TGTGCTAGTGGTTTAGGGGGGGTAGGACAGCCCCAGCATTTT.

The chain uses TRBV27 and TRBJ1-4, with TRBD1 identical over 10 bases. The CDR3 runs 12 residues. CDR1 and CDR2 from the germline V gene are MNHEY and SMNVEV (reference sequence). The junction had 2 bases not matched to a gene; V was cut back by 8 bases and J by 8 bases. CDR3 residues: CASGQGVEKLFF. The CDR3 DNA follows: TGTGCCAGCGGACAGGGGGTAGAAAAACTGTTTTTT.

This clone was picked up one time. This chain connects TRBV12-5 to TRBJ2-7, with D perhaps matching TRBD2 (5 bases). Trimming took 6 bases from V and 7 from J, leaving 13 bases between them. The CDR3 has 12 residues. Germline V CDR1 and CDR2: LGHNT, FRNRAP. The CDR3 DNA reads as TGTGCTAGTGGCCCTCGTTCGGGAGAGCAGTACTTC. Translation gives CASGPRSGEQYF.

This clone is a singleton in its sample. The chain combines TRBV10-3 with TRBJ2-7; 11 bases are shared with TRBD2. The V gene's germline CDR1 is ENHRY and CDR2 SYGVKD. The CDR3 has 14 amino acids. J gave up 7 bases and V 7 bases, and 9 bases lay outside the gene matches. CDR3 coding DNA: TGTGCCATCACCAAACTAGCGGGAGCGAGGGAGCAGTACTTC. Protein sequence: CAITKLAGAREQYF.

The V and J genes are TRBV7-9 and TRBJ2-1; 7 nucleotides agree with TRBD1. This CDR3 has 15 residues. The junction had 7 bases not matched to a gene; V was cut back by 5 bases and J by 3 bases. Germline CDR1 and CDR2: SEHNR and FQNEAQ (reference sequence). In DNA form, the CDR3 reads TGTGCCAGCAGCCTACCCTGGGACAGCTACAATGAGCAGTTCTTC. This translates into CASSLPWDSYNEQFF.

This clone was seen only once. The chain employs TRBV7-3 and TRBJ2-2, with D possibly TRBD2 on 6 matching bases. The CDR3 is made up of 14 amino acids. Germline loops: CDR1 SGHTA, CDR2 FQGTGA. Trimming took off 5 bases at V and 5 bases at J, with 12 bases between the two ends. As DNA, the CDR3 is TGTGCCAGCAGCCTCCTCCGGGGGACCGGGGAGCTGTTTTTT. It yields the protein CASSLLRGTGELFF.